The entry that follows covers one T cell receptor beta chain sequence. What it recognizes is unknown. These data originate in a study of T cell responses to AZD1222 COVID-19 vaccine. The study's findings and limits: Clonal diversity was possibly underestimated, and white British individuals and females predominated among donors. Receipt of two AZD1222 doses was followed by a rise in Spike-specific TCR breadth and depth. Baseline antibody screening turned up just a handful of seropositive AZD1222 recipients.

The V end lost 3 bases, the J end lost 2 bases, and 16 bases lay between the germline ends. This CDR3 is 16 amino acids long. Germline V CDR1 and CDR2: MGHRA, YSYEKL. Here immunoSEQ multiplex PCR was the method, and the copy in TCRdb shows in-frame clones only, minus some. This table has about 140,000 clones, nearly 90% appearing once. The sample here was peripheral blood, taken 28 days after the second dose of the MenACWY control vaccine. This clonotype was obtained from an adult who received the MenACWY meningococcal vaccine as a control. J is TRBJ1-1 and V is TRBV4-1, with TRBD1 as a possible D gene (5 bases). In DNA, the CDR3 is TGCGCCAGCAGCCAGGAAAGACAGACAGTAAACACTGAAGCTTTCTTT. It encodes CASSQERQTVNTEAFF.